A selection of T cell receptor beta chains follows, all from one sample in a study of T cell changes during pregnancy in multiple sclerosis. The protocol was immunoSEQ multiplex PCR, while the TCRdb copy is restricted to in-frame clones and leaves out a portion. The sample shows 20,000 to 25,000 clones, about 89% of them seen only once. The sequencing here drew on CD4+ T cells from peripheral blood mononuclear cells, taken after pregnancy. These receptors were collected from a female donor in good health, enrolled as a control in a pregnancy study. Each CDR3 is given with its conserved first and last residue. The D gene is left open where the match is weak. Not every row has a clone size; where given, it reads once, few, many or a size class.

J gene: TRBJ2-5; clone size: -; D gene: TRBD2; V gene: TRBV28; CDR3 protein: CASSRSGGAETQYF; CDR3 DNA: TGTGCCAGCAGCCGGTCCGGGGGGGCGGAGACCCAGTACTTC
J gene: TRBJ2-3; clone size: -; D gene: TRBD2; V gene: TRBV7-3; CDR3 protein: CASRRTSGFADTQYF; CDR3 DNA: TGTGCCAGCAGGAGGACTAGCGGGTTCGCAGATACGCAGTATTTT
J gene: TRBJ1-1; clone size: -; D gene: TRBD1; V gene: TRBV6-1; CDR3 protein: CASSGGTGNTEAFF; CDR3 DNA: TGTGCCAGCAGTGGGGGGACAGGGAACACTGAAGCTTTCTTT
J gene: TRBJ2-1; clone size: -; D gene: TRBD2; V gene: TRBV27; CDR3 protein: CASSLSGRGSGRAEQFF; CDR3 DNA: TGTGCCAGCAGTTTATCGGGAAGGGGTAGCGGGAGGGCTGAGCAGTTCTTC
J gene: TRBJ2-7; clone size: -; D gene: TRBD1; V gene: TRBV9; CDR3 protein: CASSGDRGAGGLSSYEQYF; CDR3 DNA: TGTGCCAGCAGCGGGGACAGGGGCGCCGGGGGACTCTCCTCCTACGAGCAGTACTTC
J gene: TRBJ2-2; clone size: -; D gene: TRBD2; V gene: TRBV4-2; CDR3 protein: CASSPLGLAEGELFF; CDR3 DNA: TGTGCCAGCAGCCCCCTGGGACTAGCTGAGGGAGAGCTGTTTTTT
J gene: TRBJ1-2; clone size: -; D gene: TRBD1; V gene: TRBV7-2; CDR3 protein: CASSSARTGYYGYTF; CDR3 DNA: TGTGCCAGCAGCTCCGCCCGGACAGGGTACTATGGCTACACCTTC
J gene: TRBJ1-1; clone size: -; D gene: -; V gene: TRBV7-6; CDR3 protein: CASSLGGLGTEAFF; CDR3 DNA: TGTGCCAGCAGCTTAGGGGGCCTGGGGACTGAAGCTTTCTTT
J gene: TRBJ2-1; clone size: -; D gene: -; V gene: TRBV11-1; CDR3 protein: CASSPRGVARWDNEQFF; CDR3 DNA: TGTGCCAGCAGCCCCCGGGGAGTGGCGCGTTGGGACAATGAGCAGTTCTTC
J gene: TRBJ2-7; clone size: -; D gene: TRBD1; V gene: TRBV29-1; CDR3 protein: CSVEPRDRGLGEQYF; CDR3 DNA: TGCAGCGTTGAACCCCGGGACAGGGGGCTCGGGGAGCAGTACTTC
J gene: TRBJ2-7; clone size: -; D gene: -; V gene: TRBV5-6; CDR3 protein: CASSAQGYRAYEQYF; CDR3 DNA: TGTGCCAGCAGCGCCCAGGGATATAGAGCCTACGAGCAGTACTTC
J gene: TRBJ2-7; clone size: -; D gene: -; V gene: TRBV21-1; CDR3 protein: CASSNQESYEQYF; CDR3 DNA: TGTGCCAGCAGCAATCAAGAGTCCTACGAGCAGTACTTC
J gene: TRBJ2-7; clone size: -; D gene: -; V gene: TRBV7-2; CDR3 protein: CASSLSDRWLNEQYF; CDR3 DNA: TGTGCCAGCAGCTTAAGCGACAGGTGGTTAAACGAGCAGTACTTC
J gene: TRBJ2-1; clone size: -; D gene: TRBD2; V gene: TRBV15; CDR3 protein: CATSSIRGGSYNEQFF; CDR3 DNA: TGTGCCACCAGCAGCATACGCGGGGGCTCCTACAATGAGCAGTTCTTC
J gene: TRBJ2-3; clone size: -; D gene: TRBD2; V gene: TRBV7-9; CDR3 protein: CASSTYDLAGTDTQYF; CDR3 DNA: TGTGCCAGCAGCACTTACGACCTAGCGGGCACAGATACGCAGTATTTT
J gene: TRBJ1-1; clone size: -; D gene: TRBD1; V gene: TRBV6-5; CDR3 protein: CASSPTRDRAEAFF; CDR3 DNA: TGTGCCAGCAGCCCAACCCGCGACAGGGCTGAAGCTTTCTTT
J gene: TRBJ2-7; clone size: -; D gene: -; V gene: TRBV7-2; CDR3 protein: CASSFSLGASYEQYF; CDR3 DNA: TGTGCCAGCAGCTTCAGTCTGGGGGCCTCCTACGAGCAGTACTTC
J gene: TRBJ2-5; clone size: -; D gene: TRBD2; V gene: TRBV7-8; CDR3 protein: CASSSTGGPETQYF; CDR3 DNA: TGTGCCAGCAGCTCCACGGGGGGGCCAGAGACCCAGTACTTC
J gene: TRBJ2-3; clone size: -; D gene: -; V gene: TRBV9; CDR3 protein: CASSPKTDDTQYF; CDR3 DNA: TGTGCCAGCAGCCCAAAGACAGACGATACGCAGTATTTT
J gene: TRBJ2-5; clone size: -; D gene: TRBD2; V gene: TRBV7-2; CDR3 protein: CASSPGLAGQETQYF; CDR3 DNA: TGTGCCAGCAGTCCCGGACTAGCGGGACAAGAGACCCAGTACTTC
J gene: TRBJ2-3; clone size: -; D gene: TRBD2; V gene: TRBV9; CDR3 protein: CASSVAPAGGGTDTQYF; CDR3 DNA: TGTGCCAGCAGCGTAGCTCCAGCGGGGGGGGGCACAGATACGCAGTATTTT
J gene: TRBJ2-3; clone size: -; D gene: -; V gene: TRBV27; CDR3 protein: CASSFPEKPDTQYF; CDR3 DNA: TGTGCCAGCAGTTTCCCGGAGAAACCAGATACGCAGTATTTT
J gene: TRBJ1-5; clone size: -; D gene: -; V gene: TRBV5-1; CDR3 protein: CASSLGSPGGRDQPQHF; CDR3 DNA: TGCGCCAGCAGCTTGGGGAGTCCCGGGGGTAGGGATCAGCCCCAGCATTTT
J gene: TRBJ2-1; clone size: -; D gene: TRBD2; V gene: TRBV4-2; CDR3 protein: CASSQGRGLAGAEQFF; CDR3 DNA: TGTGCCAGCAGCCAAGGACGAGGACTAGCGGGAGCTGAGCAGTTCTTC
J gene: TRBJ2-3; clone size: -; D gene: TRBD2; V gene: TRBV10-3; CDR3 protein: CAIMKGTSGLSDTQYF; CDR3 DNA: TGTGCCATCATGAAGGGGACTAGCGGGTTGTCAGATACGCAGTATTTT
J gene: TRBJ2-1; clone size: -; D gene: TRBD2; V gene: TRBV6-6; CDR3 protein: CASSSGGSINEQFF; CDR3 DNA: TGTGCCAGCAGTTCGGGCGGGAGTATAAATGAGCAGTTCTTC
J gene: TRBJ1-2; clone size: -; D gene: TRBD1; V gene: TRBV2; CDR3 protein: CASMGQLATKPGYTF; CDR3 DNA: TGTGCCAGCATGGGACAGCTGGCCACAAAGCCTGGCTACACCTTC
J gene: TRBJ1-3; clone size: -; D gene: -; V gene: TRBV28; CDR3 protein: CGCHRAGNTIYF; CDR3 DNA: TGTGGCTGTCACAGGGCTGGAAACACCATATATTTT
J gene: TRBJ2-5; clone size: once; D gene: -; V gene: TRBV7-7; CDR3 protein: CASSETGPVQTQYF; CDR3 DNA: TGTGCTAGCAGCGAGACAGGCCCCGTTCAGACCCAGTACTTC
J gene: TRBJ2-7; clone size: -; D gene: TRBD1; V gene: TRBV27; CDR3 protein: CASSPPQGKKYF; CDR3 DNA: TGTGCCAGCAGTCCCCCACAGGGGAAGAAGTACTTC
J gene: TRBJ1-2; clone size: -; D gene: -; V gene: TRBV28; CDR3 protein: CASRGDRGGANYGYTF; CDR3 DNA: TGTGCCAGCAGGGGGGACCGGGGGGGGGCTAACTATGGCTACACCTTC
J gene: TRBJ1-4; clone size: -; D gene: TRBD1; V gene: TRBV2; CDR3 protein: CASSDRGQVANEKLFF; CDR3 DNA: TGTGCCAGCAGTGACAGGGGGCAAGTAGCTAATGAAAAACTGTTTTTT
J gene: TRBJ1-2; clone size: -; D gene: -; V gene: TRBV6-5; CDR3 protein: CASSYGGNYGYTF; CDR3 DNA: TGTGCCAGCAGTTACGGGGGCAACTATGGCTACACCTTC
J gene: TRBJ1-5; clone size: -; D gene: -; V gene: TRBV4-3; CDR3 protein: CASSHGTNSNQPQHF; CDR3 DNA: TGCGCCAGCAGCCATGGGACAAATAGCAATCAGCCCCAGCATTTT
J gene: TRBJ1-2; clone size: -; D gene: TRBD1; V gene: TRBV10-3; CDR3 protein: CAISEGQGGVNYGYTF; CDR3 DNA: TGTGCCATCAGTGAAGGACAGGGGGGAGTTAACTATGGCTACACCTTC
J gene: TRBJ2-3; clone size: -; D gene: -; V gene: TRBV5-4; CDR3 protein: CASSLGTGTDTQYF; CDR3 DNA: TGTGCCAGCAGCTTGGGGACTGGCACAGATACGCAGTATTTT
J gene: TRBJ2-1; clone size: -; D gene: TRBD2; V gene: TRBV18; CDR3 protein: CASSPWTSGFSYNEQFF; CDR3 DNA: TGTGCCAGCTCACCGTGGACTAGCGGGTTCTCCTACAATGAGCAGTTCTTC
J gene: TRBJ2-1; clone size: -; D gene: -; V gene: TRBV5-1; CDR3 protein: CASSGSGYEQFF; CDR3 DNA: TGCGCCAGCAGCGGGTCGGGTTATGAGCAGTTCTTC
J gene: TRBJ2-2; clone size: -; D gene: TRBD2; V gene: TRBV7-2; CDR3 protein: CASSPTSGRADGELFF; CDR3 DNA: TGTGCCAGCAGCCCCACTAGCGGGAGGGCGGACGGGGAGCTGTTTTTT
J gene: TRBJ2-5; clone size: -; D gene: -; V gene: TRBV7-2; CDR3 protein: CASSSTRVQYF; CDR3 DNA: TGTGCCAGCAGCTCCACCCGGGTCCAGTACTTC
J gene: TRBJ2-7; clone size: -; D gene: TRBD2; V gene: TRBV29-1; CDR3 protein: CSARTSGSSYEQYF; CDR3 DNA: TGCAGCGCACGGACTAGCGGGAGCTCCTACGAGCAGTACTTC
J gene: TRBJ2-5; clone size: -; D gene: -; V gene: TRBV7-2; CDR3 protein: CASSSKETQYF; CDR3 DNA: TGTGCCAGCAGCTCAAAAGAGACCCAGTACTTC
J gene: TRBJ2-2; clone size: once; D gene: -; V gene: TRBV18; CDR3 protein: CASYFSSGELFF; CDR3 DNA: TGTGCCAGCTACTTTTCGTCCGGGGAGCTGTTTTTT
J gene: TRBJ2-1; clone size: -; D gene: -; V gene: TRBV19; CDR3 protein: CASRSSGDGNEQFF; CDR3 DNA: TGTGCCAGTAGATCCAGCGGAGATGGGAATGAGCAGTTCTTC